This TCR beta chain was sequenced in a study of OX40 agonist ivuxolimab in advanced cancers. Study overall: Melanoma, hepatocellular carcinoma, head and neck or renal cell cancer occurred in dose-escalation patients.

Study conclusions and caveats: Individuals who were partial responders at 0.1-3.0 mg/kg had clonal expansion that ranked among the lowest.

CDR1 and CDR2 (germline): SGHNT, YENEEA. The CDR3 is 15 residues long. The ends lost 3 bases at V and 4 bases at J; junction bases unmatched: 7. Repertoires were generated with immunoSEQ multiplex PCR, while TCRdb's copy carries only in-frame clones and drops some. This table holds roughly 34,000 clones, around 79% found once. Turning to this clone: What it recognizes is unknown.

The chain couples TRBV11-3 to TRBJ2-7, with 9 bases aligning to TRBD1. The input for sequencing was CD4+ or CD8+ T cells sorted from blood, taken in a trial of the OX40 agonist ivuxolimab. The receptor was isolated from an adult with an advanced solid tumor such as melanoma, head and neck, liver or kidney cancer. The CDR3 DNA reads TGTGCCAGCAGCTTGGCGGGGACAGGGCCTTACGAGCAGTACTTC. As protein: CASSLAGTGPYEQYF.